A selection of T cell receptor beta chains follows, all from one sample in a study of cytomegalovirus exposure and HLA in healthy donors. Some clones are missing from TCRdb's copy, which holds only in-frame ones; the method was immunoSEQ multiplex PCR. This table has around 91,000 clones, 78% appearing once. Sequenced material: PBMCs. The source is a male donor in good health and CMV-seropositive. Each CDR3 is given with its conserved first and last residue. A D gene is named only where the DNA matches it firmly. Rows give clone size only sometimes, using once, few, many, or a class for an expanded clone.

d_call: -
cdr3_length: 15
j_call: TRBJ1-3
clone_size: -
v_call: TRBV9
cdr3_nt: TGTGCCAGCAGCGTAGCAGGGTCTAGAGGAAACACCATATATTTT
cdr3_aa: CASSVAGSRGNTIYF

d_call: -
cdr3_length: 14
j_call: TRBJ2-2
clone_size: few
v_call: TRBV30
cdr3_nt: TGTGCCTGGAAGGGGGGGACCCACACCGGGGAGCTGTTTTTT
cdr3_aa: CAWKGGTHTGELFF

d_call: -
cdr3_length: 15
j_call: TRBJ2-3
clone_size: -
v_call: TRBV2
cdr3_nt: TGTGCCAGCAACGGGGCGGGGCTACACACAGATACGCAGTATTTT
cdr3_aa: CASNGAGLHTDTQYF

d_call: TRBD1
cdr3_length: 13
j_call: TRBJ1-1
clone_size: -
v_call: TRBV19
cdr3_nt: TGTGCCAGTAGTATAGGGACAGGCCGTGAAGCTTTCTTT
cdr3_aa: CASSIGTGREAFF

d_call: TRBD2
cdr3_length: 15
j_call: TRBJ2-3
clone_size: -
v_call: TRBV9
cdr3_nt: TGTGCCAGCAGAGATATTAGCGGGAGCTGGGATACGCAGTATTTT
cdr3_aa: CASRDISGSWDTQYF

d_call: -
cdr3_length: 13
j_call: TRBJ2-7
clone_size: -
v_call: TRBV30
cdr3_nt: TGTGCCTGGAGTTTTGCCAGGGCCGGCGAGCAGTATTTC
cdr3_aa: CAWSFARAGEQYF

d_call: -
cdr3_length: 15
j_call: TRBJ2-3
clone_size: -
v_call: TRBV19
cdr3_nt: TGTGCCAGTCAATGGAACGGACAGCTCACAGATACGCAGTATTTT
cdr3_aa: CASQWNGQLTDTQYF

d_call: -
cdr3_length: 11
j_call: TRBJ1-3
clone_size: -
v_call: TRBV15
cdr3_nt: TGTGCCACCTCCGGCGGGAACACCATATATTTT
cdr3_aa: CATSGGNTIYF

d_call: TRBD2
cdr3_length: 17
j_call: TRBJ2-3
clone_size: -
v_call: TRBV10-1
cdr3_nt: TGCGCCAGCAGTGAGTTTAAGCGGGAGGGCCGCACAGATACGCAGTATTTT
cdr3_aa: CASSEFKREGRTDTQYF

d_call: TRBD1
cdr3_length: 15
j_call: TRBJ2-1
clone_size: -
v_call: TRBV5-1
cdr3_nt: TGCGCCAGCAGCTTGGACAGGACAGGGGTGGGTGAGCAGTTCTTC
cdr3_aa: CASSLDRTGVGEQFF

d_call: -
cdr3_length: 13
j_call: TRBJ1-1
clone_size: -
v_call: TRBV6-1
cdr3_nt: TGTGCCAGCAGTGAATCCGACTGGGTTGAAGCTTTCTTT
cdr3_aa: CASSESDWVEAFF

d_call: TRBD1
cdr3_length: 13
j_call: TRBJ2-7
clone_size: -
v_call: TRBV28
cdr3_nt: TGTGCCAGCAGTTCCTGGACAGGCAAAAGGCAGTACTTC
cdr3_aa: CASSSWTGKRQYF

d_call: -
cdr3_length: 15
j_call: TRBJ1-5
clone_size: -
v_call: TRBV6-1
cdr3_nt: TGTGCCAGCAGTGAGGGGGGAGGGGGAGGTCAGCCCCAGCATTTT
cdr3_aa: CASSEGGGGGQPQHF

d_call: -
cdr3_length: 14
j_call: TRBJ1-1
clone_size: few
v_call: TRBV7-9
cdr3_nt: TGTGCCAGCAGCTTAAGACAGTCCGACACTGAAGCTTTCTTT
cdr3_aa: CASSLRQSDTEAFF

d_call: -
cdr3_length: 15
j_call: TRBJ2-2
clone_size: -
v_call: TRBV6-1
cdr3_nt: TGTGCCAGCAAACTTCCCAGGGGGAACACCGGGGAGCTGTTTTTT
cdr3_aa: CASKLPRGNTGELFF

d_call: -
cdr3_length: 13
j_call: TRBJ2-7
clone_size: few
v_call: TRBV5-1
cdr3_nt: TGCGCCAGCAGCGCTACAGGGATCCACGAGCAGTACTTC
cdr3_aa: CASSATGIHEQYF

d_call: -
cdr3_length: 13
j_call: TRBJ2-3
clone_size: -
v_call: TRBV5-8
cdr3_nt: TGTGCCAGCAGCTTGGTCGGCGGAGATACGCAGTATTTT
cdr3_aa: CASSLVGGDTQYF

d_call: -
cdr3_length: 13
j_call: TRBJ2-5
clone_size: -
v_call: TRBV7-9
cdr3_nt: TGTGCCAGCAGCTTACAGGGTTTCGAGACCCAGTACTTC
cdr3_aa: CASSLQGFETQYF

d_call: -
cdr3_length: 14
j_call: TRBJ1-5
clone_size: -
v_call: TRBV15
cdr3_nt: TGTGCCACCAGCAGGGGCAGGGGCAATCAGCCCCAGCATTTT
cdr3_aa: CATSRGRGNQPQHF

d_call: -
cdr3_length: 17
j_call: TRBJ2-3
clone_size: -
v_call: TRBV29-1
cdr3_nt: TGCAGCGTTGAAGAAATATTTTCGCGCAGGGGGGTGGATACGCAGTATTTT
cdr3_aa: CSVEEIFSRRGVDTQYF

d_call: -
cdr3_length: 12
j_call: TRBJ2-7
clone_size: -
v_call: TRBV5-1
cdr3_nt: TGCGCCAGCAACCTTGTTCCTAACGAGCAGTACTTC
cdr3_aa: CASNLVPNEQYF

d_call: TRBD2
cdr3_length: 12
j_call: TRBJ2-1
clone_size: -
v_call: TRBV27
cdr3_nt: TGTGCCAACCAAAGGGCTAGCGGGAAGCAGTTCTTC
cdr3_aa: CANQRASGKQFF

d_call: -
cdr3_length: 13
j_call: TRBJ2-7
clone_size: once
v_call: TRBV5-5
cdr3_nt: TGTGCCAGCAGCCCAGGGTCTGCCTACGAGCAGTACTTC
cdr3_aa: CASSPGSAYEQYF

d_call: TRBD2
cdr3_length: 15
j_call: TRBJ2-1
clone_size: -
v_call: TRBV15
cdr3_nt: TGTGCCACCAGCAGTAGCGGGCTGTCCGCCAATGAGCAGTTCTTC
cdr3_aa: CATSSSGLSANEQFF

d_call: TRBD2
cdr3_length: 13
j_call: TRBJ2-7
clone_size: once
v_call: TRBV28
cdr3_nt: TGTGCCAGCAGCGCTAGCGGGGGGTACGAGCAGTACTTC
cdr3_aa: CASSASGGYEQYF

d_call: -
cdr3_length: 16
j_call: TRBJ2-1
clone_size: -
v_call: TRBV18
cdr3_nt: TGTGCCAGCTCCCTTTCGCAGGGCTCCCGTTACAATGAGCAGTTCTTC
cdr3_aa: CASSLSQGSRYNEQFF

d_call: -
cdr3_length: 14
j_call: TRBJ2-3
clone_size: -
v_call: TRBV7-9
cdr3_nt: TGTGCCAGCAGCCTACTTGGCCAGGATGGTACGCAGTATTTT
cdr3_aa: CASSLLGQDGTQYF

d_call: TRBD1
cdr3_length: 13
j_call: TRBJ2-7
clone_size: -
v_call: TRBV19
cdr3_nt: TGTGCCAGTAAGGTAACAGGGGGCTACGAGCAGTACTTC
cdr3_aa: CASKVTGGYEQYF

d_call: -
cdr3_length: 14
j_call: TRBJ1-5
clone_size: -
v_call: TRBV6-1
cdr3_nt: TGTGCCAGCAGTGATCTCCGACTCAATCAGCCCCAGCATTTT
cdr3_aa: CASSDLRLNQPQHF

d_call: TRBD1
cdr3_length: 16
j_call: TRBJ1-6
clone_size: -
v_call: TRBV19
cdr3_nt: TGTGCCAGTACCAAGACAGGGGGCAGGGAAAATTCACCCCTCCACTTT
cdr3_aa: CASTKTGGRENSPLHF

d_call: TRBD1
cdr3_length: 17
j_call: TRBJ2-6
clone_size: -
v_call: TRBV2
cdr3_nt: TGTGCCAGCAGTCGACAGGGGCGGACTTCTGGGGCCAACGTCCTGACTTTC
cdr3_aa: CASSRQGRTSGANVLTF

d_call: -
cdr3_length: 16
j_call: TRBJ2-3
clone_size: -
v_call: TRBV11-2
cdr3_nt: TGTGCCAGCAGCCCTCCCCCGGGGAGTTTAGGAGATACGCAGTATTTT
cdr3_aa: CASSPPPGSLGDTQYF

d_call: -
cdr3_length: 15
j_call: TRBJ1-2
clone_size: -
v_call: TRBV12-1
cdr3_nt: TGTGCCAGCAGCGCTACGACAGGGACTCTCTATGGCTACACCTTC
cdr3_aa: CASSATTGTLYGYTF

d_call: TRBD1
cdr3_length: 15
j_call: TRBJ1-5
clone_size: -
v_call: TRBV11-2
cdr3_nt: TGTGCCAGCAGCTTACGACAGGGCAGCAATCAGCCCCAGCATTTT
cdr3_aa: CASSLRQGSNQPQHF

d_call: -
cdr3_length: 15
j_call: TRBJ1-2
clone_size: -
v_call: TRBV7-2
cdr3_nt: TGTGCCAGCAGGGAGAGACAGGAAGCTAACTATGGCTACACCTTC
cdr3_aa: CASRERQEANYGYTF

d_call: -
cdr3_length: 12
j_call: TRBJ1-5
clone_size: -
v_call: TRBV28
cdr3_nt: TGTGCCAGCAGTTCAGGGGTTTGGCCCCAGCATTTT
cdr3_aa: CASSSGVWPQHF

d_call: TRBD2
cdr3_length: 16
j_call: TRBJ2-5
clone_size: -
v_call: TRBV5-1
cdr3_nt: TGCGCCAGCAGGACCGGGACTAGCGGAAAGCAAGAGACCCAGTACTTC
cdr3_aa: CASRTGTSGKQETQYF